This entry describes one T cell receptor (beta chain). As yet, its antigen is unknown. The sample originates from a study of T cell responses to AZD1222 COVID-19 vaccine. Profiling relied on immunoSEQ multiplex PCR, and the TCRdb table lists in-frame clones only, not all of them. The sample has around 83,000 clones; 92% are singletons. The CDR3 has 14 amino acids. With V trimmed by 4 bases and J by 6 bases, 1 base remained unmatched. Looked up from germline, CDR1 is MRHNA and CDR2 is SNTAGT. Findings and caveats of the study: Unmutated variant regions reportedly attract nearly half of all spike-specific TCRs.

This sequence joins TRBV6-4 and TRBJ2-1; 12 bases are shared with TRBD2. This specimen was peripheral blood, taken on day 0 of AZD1222 vaccination. The origin of this receptor is an adult in good health. Written as DNA, the CDR3 is TGTGCCAGCAGTGGACTAGCGGGGGTCAATGAGCAGTTCTTC. The encoded protein is CASSGLAGVNEQFF.